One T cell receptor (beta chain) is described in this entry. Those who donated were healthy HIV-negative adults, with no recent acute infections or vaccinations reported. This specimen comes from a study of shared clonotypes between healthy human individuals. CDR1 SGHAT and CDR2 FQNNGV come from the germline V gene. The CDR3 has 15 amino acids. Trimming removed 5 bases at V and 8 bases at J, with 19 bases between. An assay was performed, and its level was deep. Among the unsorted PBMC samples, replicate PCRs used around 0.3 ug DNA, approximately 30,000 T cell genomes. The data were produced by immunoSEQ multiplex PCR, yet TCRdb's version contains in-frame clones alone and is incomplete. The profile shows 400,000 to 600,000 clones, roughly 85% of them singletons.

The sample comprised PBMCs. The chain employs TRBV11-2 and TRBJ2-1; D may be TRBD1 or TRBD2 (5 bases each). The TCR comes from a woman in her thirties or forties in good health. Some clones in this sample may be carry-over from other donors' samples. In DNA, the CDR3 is TGTGCCAGCAGCCGATGGGGTCTCAGAGGGGATGAGCAGTTCTTC. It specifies CASSRWGLRGDEQFF.